The 17 T cell receptor beta chains given below trace back to one sample, sequenced in a study of long-term antiretroviral therapy in people with HIV. The run of the v3.0 immunoSEQ assay was at survey level. Measured with immunoSEQ multiplex PCR; TCRdb has only the in-frame clones, and not every one. This table holds 16,000 or so clones, roughly 95% found once. Specimen: unsorted PBMCs, collected 10 to 13 years after starting antiretroviral therapy. All receptors come from a man aged 25-40 years with HIV.

The chain recombines TRBV6-1 with TRBJ2-7, with TRBD1 matching 9 bases. Unmatched junction bases numbered 8, after V lost 7 bases and J lost 4 bases. Germline V CDR1 and CDR2: MNHNS, SASEGT. This CDR3 region has 14 residues. CDR3 protein: CASNLGDRAYEQYF. The CDR3 coding sequence is TGTGCCAGCAATCTTGGGGACAGGGCGTACGAGCAGTACTTC.

This rearrangement joins TRBV7-3 to TRBJ2-3; no definite D call. The germline V gene has CDR1 SGHTA and CDR2 FQGTGA. V gave up 2 bases and J gave up 2 bases, with 8 bases separating them. The CDR3 runs to 14 residues. This CDR3 is CASSLLTNTDTQYF. DNA of the CDR3: TGTGCCAGCAGCTTACTCACTAACACAGATACGCAGTATTTT.

With respect to this clone: Other DNA sequences within the sample encode an identical CDR3. The rearrangement joins TRBV5-1 to TRBJ1-6; no firm D call. There are 16 residues in the CDR3. Germline-derived CDR1 and CDR2 are SGHRS and YFSETQ. Trimming shortened V by 0 bases and J by 0 bases, and 7 bases separated the two germline ends. As DNA, the CDR3 is TGCGCCAGCAGCTTGGGCGGGAGCTCCTATAATTCACCCCTCCACTTT. Encoded protein: CASSLGGSSYNSPLHF.

The chain recombines TRBV5-1 with TRBJ2-2, with D unresolved. This CDR3 region has 14 residues. The germline V and J ends were trimmed by 0 bases and 5 bases, with 8 bases remaining between them. CDR1 and CDR2 (germline): SGHRS, YFSETQ. CDR3 loop: CASSLEYSTGELFF. The CDR3 DNA reads TGCGCCAGCAGCTTGGAATACTCGACCGGGGAGCTGTTTTTT.

This clone was seen a single time. The V gene is TRBV11-2, the J gene TRBJ2-5; 9 bases are shared with TRBD1. V gave up 4 bases and J gave up 7 bases; unmatched junction bases: 10. The CDR3 extends over 15 amino acids. CDR1 is SGHAT and CDR2 is FQNNGV in the germline V gene. Here the CDR3 reads CASSSLQGAWGTQYF. For the CDR3, the DNA is TGTGCCAGCAGCTCCCTACAGGGGGCCTGGGGGACCCAGTACTTC.

V and J are TRBV27 and TRBJ2-1, with 8 bases aligning to TRBD2. The J segment lost 8 bases and the V segment lost 2 bases, leaving 23 bases of the junction unmatched. The CDR3 is 20 amino acids. Germline V lookup: CDR1 MNHEY, CDR2 SMNVEV (reference sequence). The CDR3 protein is CASSLGKIPIYRGGLDEQFF. CDR3 DNA sequence: TGTGCCAGCAGTTTAGGAAAGATCCCTATATATCGGGGGGGTTTGGATGAGCAGTTCTTC.

V gene TRBV7-8 combines with J gene TRBJ1-5, with a weak D call TRBD1 (6 bases). The CDR3 spans 17 residues. In germline, CDR1 is SGHVS, CDR2 FQNEAQ. V was clipped by 1 base and J by 1 base, with 14 bases between them. The CDR3 loop reads CASSLGVLQGSNQPQHF. Written as DNA, the CDR3 is TGTGCCAGCAGCTTAGGAGTTCTGCAGGGGAGCAATCAGCCCCAGCATTTT.

The V gene is TRBV2, the J gene TRBJ2-3, with unresolved D. V shed 8 bases and J shed 1 base, with 13 bases lying between them. Germline values: CDR1 SNHLY, CDR2 FYNNEI. The CDR3 contains 14 residues. This chain's CDR3 is CASSDVLGTDTQYF. DNA for the CDR3: TGTGCCAGCTCAGACGTTTTGGGCACAGATACGCAGTATTTT. Supplemented by reference TRBV2 and TRBJ2-3, the full variable domain reads EPEVTQTPSHQVTQMGQEVILRCVPISNHLYFYWYRQILGQKVEFLVSFYNNEISEKSEIFDDQFSVERPDGSNFTLKIRSTKLEDSAMYFCASSDVLGTDTQYFGPGTRLTVL.

The chain joins TRBV2 to TRBJ1-4; D is unclear. CDR1 and CDR2 (germline): SNHLY, FYNNEI. The CDR3 length is 14 residues. V lost 6 bases, J lost 7 bases, and 15 bases lay in between. CDR3 sequence reads: CASRPPWSGEKLFF. The CDR3, as DNA: TGTGCCAGCAGGCCGCCCTGGAGCGGTGAAAAACTGTTTTTT. The entire variable domain, with the rest obtained from reference TRBV2 and TRBJ1-4, is as follows: EPEVTQTPSHQVTQMGQEVILRCVPISNHLYFYWYRQILGQKVEFLVSFYNNEISEKSEIFDDQFSVERPDGSNFTLKIRSTKLEDSAMYFCASRPPWSGEKLFFGSGTQLSVL.

For the CDR3, the DNA is TGTGCCAGCAGTTTTGGGTATAGCAATCAGCCCCAGCATTTT. Amino acids: CASSFGYSNQPQHF. The chain is built from TRBV27 and TRBJ1-5; D is unresolved. The CDR3 is made up of 14 amino acids. Germline V CDR1 and CDR2: MNHEY, SMNVEV (reference sequence). V was shortened by 3 bases and J by 0 bases, with 6 bases between the two germline ends.

The chain couples TRBV6-1 to TRBJ2-1; TRBD1 matches at 9 bases. Unmatched junction bases numbered 6, after V lost 0 bases and J lost 9 bases. The CDR3 extends over 15 amino acids. Germline CDR1 MNHNS, CDR2 SASEGT. The CDR3, as DNA: TGTGCCAGCAGTGAAGCGGGGACAGGGTTTTCTGAGCAGTTCTTC. Protein product: CASSEAGTGFSEQFF.

V usage is TRBV30 and J usage is TRBJ1-1; tentative D call: TRBD1 (5 bases). The CDR3 is 13 residues long. Germline V gene lookup returns CDR1 GTSNPN and CDR2 SVGIG (reference sequence). Trimming left V 3 bases short and J 4 bases short, with 12 bases between. DNA for the CDR3: TGTGCCTGGAGGGGGGGGATTGGCACTGAAGCTTTCTTT. Protein sequence: CAWRGGIGTEAFF.

On this clone: Compared with germline, one end of the junction differs, possibly owing to a read error. The chain uses TRBV10-3 and TRBJ2-3; D is undetermined. The CDR3 length is 14 residues. Germline lookup yields CDR1 ENHRY and CDR2 SYGVKD. The CDR3 region has the DNA TGTGCCATTAGTGATCCGAGGAGCACAGATACGCAGTATTTT. The encoded protein is CAISDPRSTDTQYF.

Comment on this clone: Different DNA sequences within this sample yield the same CDR3. V and J are TRBV6-6 and TRBJ2-3, with D unclear. Looked up from germline, CDR1 is MNHNY and CDR2 is SVGAGI (reference sequence). This CDR3 is 13 amino acids long. Trimming took off 7 bases at V and 1 base at J, with 9 bases between the two ends. Written as DNA, the CDR3 is TGTGCCAGCACCGGAGCAGGCACAGATACGCAGTATTTT. Its protein product is CASTGAGTDTQYF.

This chain uses TRBV18 with TRBJ1-2; no clear D. The V end was cut by 3 bases, the J end by 1 base, with 12 bases between. The CDR3 spans 15 residues. Looked up from germline, CDR1 is KGHSH and CDR2 is LQKENI. In DNA, the CDR3 is TGTGCCAGCTCACCTGGGTCAGATTATAACTATGGCTACACCTTC. Encoded protein: CASSPGSDYNYGYTF.

V is TRBV10-1 and J is TRBJ1-5, with D possibly being TRBD1 (5 bases). V shed 0 bases and J shed 11 bases, with 8 bases lying between them. The CDR3 has 12 amino acids. Germline-derived CDR1 and CDR2 are WNHNN and SYGVQD (reference sequence). CDR3 bases: TGCGCCAGCAGTGAGTCCGGGGGGGCCCAGCATTTT. The encoded protein is CASSESGGAQHF.

V and J are TRBV5-1 and TRBJ2-3, with D possibly TRBD2 on 5 matching bases. This CDR3 region has 15 residues. Germline CDR1 and CDR2: SGHRS and YFSETQ. The V end was cut by 5 bases, the J end by 0 bases, with 13 bases between. The CDR3 nucleotides read TGCGCCAGCAGTTGGAGGTCACCTAGCACAGATACGCAGTATTTT. Translating it yields CASSWRSPSTDTQYF.